Listed below are T cell receptor beta chains from one sample, sequenced in a study of T cells in localized non-small cell lung cancer. The protocol was immunoSEQ multiplex PCR, while the TCRdb copy is restricted to in-frame clones and leaves out a portion. The top ten clones hold around 5.5% of a sample with 2,000 to 3,000 clones, roughly 25% of them seen once. The starting material was lung tumor tissue, obtained before any cancer treatment. The source is a woman aged 35-70 years with stage I lung adenocarcinoma. The CDR3 runs from the conserved cysteine through the conserved F or W. D genes are given only for firm matches. Not all rows give a size; the values are once, few, many and, for expanded clones, a class.

j_gene	abundance	d_gene	v_gene	CDR3aa	CDR3nt
TRBJ2-3	NA	NA	TRBV19	CASSPFGPSTDTQYF	TGTGCCAGTAGTCCCTTCGGGCCTAGCACAGATACGCAGTATTTT
TRBJ2-2	few	NA	TRBV6-8	CASSYSRWPGELFF	TGTGCCAGCAGTTACTCCCGTTGGCCCGGGGAGCTGTTTTTT
TRBJ2-5	NA	NA	TRBV28	CASTIVGGAGETQYF	TGTGCCAGCACAATCGTGGGGGGGGCCGGAGAGACCCAGTACTTC
TRBJ1-2	few	NA	TRBV11-3	CASSLGGGGYYGYTF	TGTGCCAGCAGCTTAGGAGGCGGGGGCTACTATGGCTACACCTTC
TRBJ1-2	NA	TRBD1	TRBV29-1	CSVEEQGAGGYTF	TGCAGCGTTGAAGAACAGGGGGCGGGTGGCTACACCTTC
TRBJ2-5	NA	TRBD1	TRBV6-8	CASSYVQGLLSFQETQYF	TGTGCCAGCAGTTACGTACAGGGGCTCCTCTCCTTCCAAGAGACCCAGTACTTC
TRBJ2-5	few	TRBD2	TRBV11-3	CASSPRLAGVVRETQYF	TGTGCCAGCAGCCCCCGACTAGCGGGAGTGGTGCGGGAGACCCAGTACTTC
TRBJ2-7	NA	TRBD1	TRBV29-1	CSVEEQGVYEQYF	TGCAGCGTTGAGGAACAGGGGGTTTACGAGCAGTACTTC
TRBJ1-1	NA	NA	TRBV11-3	CASSLGEGTSEAFF	TGTGCCAGCAGCTTAGGCGAAGGGACTTCTGAAGCTTTCTTT
TRBJ2-7	few	TRBD1	TRBV5-1	CASSVPTGPNYEQYF	TGCGCCAGCAGCGTACCGACAGGGCCTAACTACGAGCAGTACTTC
TRBJ1-1	NA	NA	TRBV28	CASSPSGDVNTEAFF	TGTGCCAGCAGTCCTTCGGGCGACGTGAACACTGAAGCTTTCTTT
TRBJ2-7	medium-sized	NA	TRBV6-8	CASSEALSWEQYF	TGTGCCAGCAGTGAGGCTCTTTCGTGGGAGCAGTACTTC
TRBJ2-3	NA	TRBD1	TRBV19	CASSMTGSTDTQYF	TGTGCCAGTAGTATGACAGGGTCCACAGATACGCAGTATTTT
TRBJ2-3	NA	NA	TRBV28	CASSKGGTDTQYF	TGTGCCAGCAGTAAAGGGGGCACAGATACGCAGTATTTT
TRBJ1-1	few	NA	TRBV30	CACHRNTEAFF	TGTGCCTGCCACCGTAACACTGAAGCTTTCTTT
TRBJ2-5	few	TRBD2	TRBV6-8	CASSYRGRVLETQYF	TGTGCCAGCAGTTACCGCGGGAGGGTGCTGGAGACCCAGTACTTC
TRBJ2-5	NA	NA	TRBV6-8	CASSSLMEETQYF	TGTGCCAGCAGTTCACTCATGGAAGAGACCCAGTACTTC
TRBJ2-1	few	TRBD2	TRBV9	CASSVVASGRGEQFF	TGTGCCAGCAGCGTAGTTGCTAGCGGGAGGGGTGAGCAGTTCTTC
TRBJ1-1	few	NA	TRBV11-3	CASSLTGAATEAFF	TGTGCCAGCAGCTTAACCGGAGCGGCCACTGAAGCTTTCTTT
TRBJ2-5	NA	NA	TRBV7-5	CASSSYRVQETQYF	TGTGCCAGCAGCTCCTACAGGGTCCAAGAGACCCAGTACTTC
TRBJ2-6	NA	TRBD1	TRBV6-8	CASRTGIAGANVLTF	TGTGCCAGCAGGACAGGGATAGCTGGGGCCAACGTCCTGACTTTC
TRBJ2-7	few	TRBD2	TRBV6-8	CASSGRGRNDEQYF	TGTGCCAGCAGCGGGAGGGGTAGAAACGACGAGCAGTACTTC
TRBJ1-4	NA	TRBD1	TRBV11-3	CASSLRTGQNEKLFF	TGTGCCAGCAGCCTACGGACAGGACAAAATGAAAAACTGTTTTTT
TRBJ1-1	few	NA	TRBV28	CASSLAGQNTEAFF	TGTGCCAGCAGTTTAGCTGGACAGAACACTGAAGCTTTCTTT
TRBJ2-7	NA	NA	TRBV6-8	CASSYSSQGARSEQYF	TGTGCCAGCAGTTACTCCTCCCAGGGTGCGAGGAGCGAGCAGTACTTC
TRBJ2-5	few	NA	TRBV10-3	CAISEPHTKRETQYF	TGTGCCATCAGTGAGCCACACACGAAGCGAGAGACCCAGTACTTC
TRBJ2-5	NA	NA	TRBV30	CAWRGKAWETQYF	TGTGCCTGGAGGGGGAAGGCCTGGGAGACCCAGTACTTC
TRBJ2-2	few	TRBD2	TRBV9	CASSAGTSYTGELFF	TGTGCCAGCAGCGCCGGGACTAGCTATACCGGGGAGCTGTTTTTT
TRBJ2-1	NA	TRBD2	TRBV18	CASSRLAGSYNEQFF	TGTGCCAGCTCAAGACTAGCGGGATCCTACAATGAGCAGTTCTTC
TRBJ2-3	few	NA	TRBV11-3	CASTLQGVGTDTQYF	TGTGCCAGCACCCTCCAGGGCGTTGGAACAGATACGCAGTATTTT
TRBJ2-2	NA	TRBD2	TRBV19	CASTTSGKTGELFF	TGTGCCAGTACTACTAGCGGGAAGACCGGGGAGCTGTTTTTT
TRBJ2-3	NA	TRBD2	TRBV11-3	CASSLGSRLAGGRGDTQYF	TGTGCCAGCAGCTTAGGATCCCGGTTAGCGGGAGGGCGAGGAGATACGCAGTATTTT
TRBJ1-5	many	NA	TRBV2	CASSDLSSNQPQHF	TGTGCCAGCAGTGATCTCAGTAGCAATCAGCCCCAGCATTTT
TRBJ2-5	few	TRBD1	TRBV28	CASSLSWLGGDREETQYF	TGTGCCAGCAGTTTATCCTGGTTGGGCGGTGACAGGGAGGAGACCCAGTACTTC